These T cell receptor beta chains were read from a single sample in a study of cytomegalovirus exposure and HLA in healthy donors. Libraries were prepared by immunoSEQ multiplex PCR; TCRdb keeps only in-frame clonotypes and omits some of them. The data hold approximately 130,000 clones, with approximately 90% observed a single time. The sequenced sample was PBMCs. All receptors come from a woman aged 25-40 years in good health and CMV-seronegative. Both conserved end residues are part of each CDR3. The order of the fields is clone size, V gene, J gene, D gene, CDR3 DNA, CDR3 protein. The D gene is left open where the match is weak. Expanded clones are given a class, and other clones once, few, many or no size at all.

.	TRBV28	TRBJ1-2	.	.	CASSSPFRFGDNYGYTF
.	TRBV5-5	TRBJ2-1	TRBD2	TGTGCCAGCAGCTTGGGAAGCGGGAGGGAGGAGCAGTTCTTC	CASSLGSGREEQFF
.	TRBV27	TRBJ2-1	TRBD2	TGTGCCAGCAGTTTCCGTTTAGGACTAGAAACTGAGCAGTTCTTC	CASSFRLGLETEQFF
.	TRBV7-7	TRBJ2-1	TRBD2	TGTGCTAGCAGCCCGGGACTAGCGCGACGGAATGAGCAGTTCTTC	CASSPGLARRNEQFF
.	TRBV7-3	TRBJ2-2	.	TGTGCCAGCAGCCCTGCCGGGGGCACCGGGGAGCTGTTTTTT	CASSPAGGTGELFF
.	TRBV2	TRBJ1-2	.	TGTGCCAGCAGTGAGTTAGCTCACTATGGCTACCCCTTC	CASSELAHYGYPF
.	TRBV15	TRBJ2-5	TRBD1	TGTGCCACCAGCAGAGCAGGGGGCGGGGAGACCCAGTACTTC	CATSRAGGGETQYF
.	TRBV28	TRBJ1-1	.	TGTGCCAGCACCGAATTCAGAGGCCTTCCTGAAGCTTTCTTT	CASTEFRGLPEAFF
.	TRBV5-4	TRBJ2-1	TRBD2	TGTGCCAGCACCGACGGGGGGGCCTTCTGGAATGAGCAGTTCTTC	CASTDGGAFWNEQFF
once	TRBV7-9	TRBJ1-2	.	TGTGCCAGCAGCTCTAGGATGAGTGGCTACACCTTC	CASSSRMSGYTF
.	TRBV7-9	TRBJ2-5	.	TGTGCCAGCAGCCGCCCGGCCTTGGAGCGGGAGACCCAGTACTTC	CASSRPALERETQYF
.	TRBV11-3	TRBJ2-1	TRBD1	TGTGCCAGCAGCCCGGGACAGGGGGCGTTCAATGAGCAGTTCTTC	CASSPGQGAFNEQFF
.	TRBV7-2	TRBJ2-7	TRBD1	TGTGCCAGCAGCTTGTCTTTGGGACAGGGGTCCTACGAGCAGTACTTC	CASSLSLGQGSYEQYF
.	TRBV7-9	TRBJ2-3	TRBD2	TGTGCCAGCAGCTCTACTAGCGGGGTTAGCACAGATACGCAGTATTTT	CASSSTSGVSTDTQYF
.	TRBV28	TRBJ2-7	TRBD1	TGTGCCAGCAGTGGGACAGGTCTAACCTACGAGCAGTACTTC	CASSGTGLTYEQYF
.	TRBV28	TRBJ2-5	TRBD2	TGTGCCAGCGGGACTAGCGGGGGAGGAGAGACCCAGTACTTC	CASGTSGGGETQYF
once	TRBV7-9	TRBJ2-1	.	TGTGCCAGCAGCTTTCCAAGCGCCCATGAGCAGTTCTTC	CASSFPSAHEQFF
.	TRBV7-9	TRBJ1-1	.	TGTGCCAGCAGCTTAGTCTCAGATAACACTGAAGCTTTCTTT	CASSLVSDNTEAFF
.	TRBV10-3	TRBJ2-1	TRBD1	TGTGCCATCAGACGGGACAGGGACAATGAGCAGTTCTTC	CAIRRDRDNEQFF
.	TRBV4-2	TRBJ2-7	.	TGTGCCAGCAGCCAAGATATCGGGGATTTCTACGAGCAGTACTTC	CASSQDIGDFYEQYF
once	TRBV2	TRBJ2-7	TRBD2	TGTGCCAGCAGTGATGATAGTGGACTAGCGGTATACGAGCAGTACTTC	CASSDDSGLAVYEQYF
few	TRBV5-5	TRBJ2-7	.	TGTGCCAGCAAGACAGCGCCTGGTTCCTACGAGCAGTACTTC	CASKTAPGSYEQYF
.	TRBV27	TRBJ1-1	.	TGTGCCAGCAGAGGGGGGGTTGAAGCTTTCTTT	CASRGGVEAFF
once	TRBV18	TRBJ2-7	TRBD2	TGTGCCAGCTCGCTAGGCGGGAGCTACGAGCAGTACTTC	CASSLGGSYEQYF
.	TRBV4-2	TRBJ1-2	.	TGTGCCAGCAGCCAAGATCGGGCCAAGGGAGGTGGCTACACCTTC	CASSQDRAKGGGYTF
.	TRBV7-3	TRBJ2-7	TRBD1	TGTGCCAGCAGCTTACGACCCCCGGCCCCCCGGGACAGGGTCTACGAGCAGTACTTC	CASSLRPPAPRDRVYEQYF
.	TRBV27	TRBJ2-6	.	TGTGCCAGCAGTTTATCTACTGGGGCCAACGTCCTGACTTTC	CASSLSTGANVLTF
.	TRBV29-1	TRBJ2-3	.	TGCAGCGTCGAGGACTATCGCACAGATACGCAGTATTTT	CSVEDYRTDTQYF
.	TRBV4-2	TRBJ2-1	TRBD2	TGTGCCAGCAGCCAGCCACCGGGACTAGCGGTCCAGAGCTCCTACAATGAGCAGTTCTTC	CASSQPPGLAVQSSYNEQFF
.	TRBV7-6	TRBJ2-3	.	TGTGCCAGCAGCTTAGACAGCACTAGCACAGATACGCAGTATTTT	CASSLDSTSTDTQYF
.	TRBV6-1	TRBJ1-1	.	TGTGCCAGCAGATTAGAAACTGAAGCTTTCTTT	CASRLETEAFF
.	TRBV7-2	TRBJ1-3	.	TGTGCCAGCAGCCCGCGGTGGAGTAGAAACACCATATATTTT	CASSPRWSRNTIYF
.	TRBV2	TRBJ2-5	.	TGTGCCAGCAGTGACCAACGGGGAAGGGCCCAGTACTTC	CASSDQRGRAQYF
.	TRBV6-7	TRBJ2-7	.	TGTGCCAGCAGTACACACAGGGATCCCTACGAGCAGTACTTC	CASSTHRDPYEQYF
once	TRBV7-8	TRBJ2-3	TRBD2	TGTGCCAGCAGCGACGGGACGAGACTAGCGGGGCTTACCACAGATACGCAGTATTTT	CASSDGTRLAGLTTDTQYF
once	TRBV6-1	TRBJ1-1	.	TGTGCCAGCACTGGGGCCCTCGGCACTGAAGCTTTCTTT	CASTGALGTEAFF
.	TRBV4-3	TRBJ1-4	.	TGCGCCAGCAGCCAAGATCGGGGAGGGGATGAAAAACTGTTTTTT	CASSQDRGGDEKLFF
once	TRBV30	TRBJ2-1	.	TGTGCCTGGACCGAGTCAATATTGAGCTCCTACAATGAGCAGTTCTTC	CAWTESILSSYNEQFF
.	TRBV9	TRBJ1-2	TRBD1	TGTGCCAGCAGCGTTAATCAGGGGGCGGACTATGGCTACACCTTC	CASSVNQGADYGYTF
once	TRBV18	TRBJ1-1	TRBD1	TGTGCCAGCTCACGAGCCGGGACAGGGTTTAACACTGAAGCTTTCTTT	CASSRAGTGFNTEAFF
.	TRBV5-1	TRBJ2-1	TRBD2	TGCGCCAGCAGCTTGGAGGGCGGGGGGGCCGGTAAACACAATGAGCAGTTCTTC	CASSLEGGGAGKHNEQFF
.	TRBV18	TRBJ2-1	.	TGTGCCAGCTCACCCGACTTGAGCTCCTACAATGAGCAGTTCTTC	CASSPDLSSYNEQFF
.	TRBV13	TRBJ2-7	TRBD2	TGTGCCAGCAGCTTAGCGGTACTAGCGGGAGGTCGCTACGAGCAGTACTTC	CASSLAVLAGGRYEQYF
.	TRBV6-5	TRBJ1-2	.	TGTGCCAGCCGAAAACGGGGATTAGATGGCTACACCTTC	CASRKRGLDGYTF
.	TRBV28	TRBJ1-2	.	TGTGCCAGCAGTCCCCCGACAGGAGACGTGAACTATGGCTACACCTTC	CASSPPTGDVNYGYTF
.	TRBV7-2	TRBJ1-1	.	TGTGCCAGCAGTGGAACAGGGTCTGAAGCTTTCTTT	CASSGTGSEAFF